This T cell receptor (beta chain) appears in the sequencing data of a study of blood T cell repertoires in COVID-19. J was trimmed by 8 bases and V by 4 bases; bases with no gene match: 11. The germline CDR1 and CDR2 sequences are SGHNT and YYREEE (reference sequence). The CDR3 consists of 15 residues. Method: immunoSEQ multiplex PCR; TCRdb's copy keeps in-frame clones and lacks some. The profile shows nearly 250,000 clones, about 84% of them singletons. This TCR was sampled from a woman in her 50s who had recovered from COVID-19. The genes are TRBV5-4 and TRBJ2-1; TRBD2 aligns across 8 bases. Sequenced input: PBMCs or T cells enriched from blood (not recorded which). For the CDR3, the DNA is TGTGCCAGCAGCGATACGGGGGGGCCAAGCTATGAGCAGTTCTTC. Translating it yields CASSDTGGPSYEQFF.